This is a list of T cell receptor beta chains from one sample in a study of blood T cell repertoires in COVID-19. This table comes from immunoSEQ multiplex PCR, and its TCRdb copy is limited to in-frame clones, with some not included. Among a few hundred thousand clones, roughly nine tenths were seen once, and the ten largest hold more than 0.8%. Sequencing was done on a sample of PBMCs or T cells enriched from blood (not recorded which). These receptors were obtained from a young man who had recovered from COVID-19. The CDR3 runs from the conserved cysteine through the conserved F or W. A D gene is named only where the DNA matches it firmly. The size field is filled for only some rows; it gives once, few, many or a size class.

J: TRBJ2-7; V: TRBV4-2; D: TRBD2; size: few; DNA: TGTGCCAGCAGCCGATCCGGGACTAGCGGGTCCCCTGGCGAGCAGTACTTC; CDR3: CASSRSGTSGSPGEQYF
J: TRBJ1-2; V: TRBV29-1; D: .; size: .; DNA: TGCAGCGGTCAGGGTGGGGATGGCTACACCTTC; CDR3: CSGQGGDGYTF
J: TRBJ2-5; V: TRBV9; D: .; size: .; DNA: TGTGCCAGCAGCCCTACAGGGGGAGGGTCGAAGGGGCAAGAGACCCAGTACTTC; CDR3: CASSPTGGGSKGQETQYF
J: TRBJ2-7; V: TRBV28; D: .; size: .; DNA: TGTGCCAGTCATCCTGGGGGCTACTACGAGCAGTACTTC; CDR3: CASHPGGYYEQYF
J: TRBJ2-3; V: TRBV28; D: .; size: few; DNA: TGTGCCAGCGTGGCAGGGGGCACAGATACGCAGTATTTT; CDR3: CASVAGGTDTQYF
J: TRBJ2-5; V: TRBV7-6; D: .; size: .; DNA: TGTGCCAGCAGCTTACTACCTCTGAAGGAGACCCAGTACTTC; CDR3: CASSLLPLKETQYF
J: TRBJ2-1; V: TRBV19; D: TRBD1; size: .; DNA: TGTGCCAGTAGTACCCACCGGGACAGGGTGGACGATGAGCAGTTCTTC; CDR3: CASSTHRDRVDDEQFF
J: TRBJ1-4; V: TRBV5-1; D: .; size: .; DNA: TGCGCCAGCAGCTTGGTGGGGGCACGTGAAAAACTGTTTTTT; CDR3: CASSLVGAREKLFF
J: TRBJ2-7; V: TRBV9; D: TRBD2; size: .; DNA: TGTGCCAGCAGCGGGAGCCGGGGGAGGGAGGGTGGAAACTACGAGCAGTACTTC; CDR3: CASSGSRGREGGNYEQYF
J: TRBJ2-5; V: TRBV9; D: TRBD2; size: .; DNA: TGTGCCAGCAGCGGCAAACTAGCGGGAGGGCCGGAGACCCAGTACTTC; CDR3: CASSGKLAGGPETQYF
J: TRBJ1-2; V: TRBV19; D: .; size: .; DNA: TGTGCCAGTACCGCATACTGGGGGACAAAGGGCCCGCCCGAATATGGCTACACCTTC; CDR3: CASTAYWGTKGPPEYGYTF
J: TRBJ2-1; V: TRBV24-1; D: TRBD2; size: .; DNA: TGTGCCACCAGTGTAAGCGGGAGTAGCCATGAGCAGTTCTTC; CDR3: CATSVSGSSHEQFF
J: TRBJ2-1; V: TRBV7-9; D: .; size: .; DNA: TGTGCCAGCAGCCCAGGAGGGGTGCGCGGTCTCTCCTACAATGAGCAGTTCTTC; CDR3: CASSPGGVRGLSYNEQFF
J: TRBJ1-2; V: TRBV5-4; D: TRBD1; size: .; DNA: TGTGCCAGCAGCTGGGGACAAGGGGGCGCTAGCTATGGCTACACCTTC; CDR3: CASSWGQGGASYGYTF
J: TRBJ1-2; V: TRBV6-5; D: TRBD1; size: .; DNA: TGTGCCAGCAGCACAGGGGTAGGAAGCTATGGCTACACCTTC; CDR3: CASSTGVGSYGYTF
J: TRBJ2-7; V: TRBV10-3; D: TRBD2; size: once; DNA: TGTGCCATCAGTGAGTCGCGGGGGACTACCTACGAGCAGTACTTC; CDR3: CAISESRGTTYEQYF
J: TRBJ2-1; V: TRBV6-4; D: .; size: few; DNA: TGTGCCAGCAGTGAGGATGCCGGGGGTAACAATGAGCAGTTCTTC; CDR3: CASSEDAGGNNEQFF
J: TRBJ1-2; V: TRBV6-5; D: TRBD1; size: .; DNA: TGTGCCAGCAGTATACAGGGGGCAAGCTATGGCTACACCTTC; CDR3: CASSIQGASYGYTF
J: TRBJ1-2; V: TRBV29-1; D: TRBD1; size: .; DNA: TGCAGCGTCGCAAGACAGGGGGTAGGCTACACCTTC; CDR3: CSVARQGVGYTF
J: TRBJ1-4; V: TRBV6-5; D: TRBD1; size: .; DNA: TGTGCCAGCACCAACAGGGGGCTAGCTGAAAAACTGTTTTTT; CDR3: CASTNRGLAEKLFF
J: TRBJ1-2; V: TRBV3-1/TRBV3-2; D: .; size: .; DNA: TGTGCCAGCAGCCATAGAACTTCTAACTATGGCTACACCTTC; CDR3: CASSHRTSNYGYTF
J: TRBJ2-7; V: TRBV19; D: .; size: .; DNA: TGTGCCAGTAGTATGCCGGGGTCCTCGACCTACGAGCAGTACTTC; CDR3: CASSMPGSSTYEQYF
J: TRBJ1-5; V: TRBV6-4; D: .; size: .; DNA: TGTGCCAGCAGTGACTCCGCACCCCGGCAAGATACTATTCAGCCCCAGCATTTT; CDR3: CASSDSAPRQDTIQPQHF
J: TRBJ2-6; V: TRBV7-9; D: TRBD2; size: .; DNA: TGTGCCAGCAGCTTAGGGGGCGGGACGGGAGGCTCTGGGGCCAACGTCCTGACTTTC; CDR3: CASSLGGGTGGSGANVLTF
J: TRBJ2-3; V: TRBV30; D: TRBD2; size: .; DNA: TGTGCCTGGAGGGTAGCGGGGGGCACAGATACGCAGTATTTT; CDR3: CAWRVAGGTDTQYF
J: TRBJ1-1; V: TRBV15; D: .; size: .; DNA: TGTGCCACCAGCAGAGATCGCGGGTTCGAAGCTTTCTTT; CDR3: CATSRDRGFEAFF
J: TRBJ1-1; V: TRBV5-6; D: .; size: .; DNA: TGTGCCAGCAGCTTTCGGAGAGATTACCTTCTTCGGAACACTGAAGCTTTCTTT; CDR3: CASSFRRDYLLRNTEAFF
J: TRBJ2-3; V: TRBV9; D: TRBD1; size: .; DNA: TGTGCCAGCAGCGAGGACAGGAACACAGATACGCAGTATTTT; CDR3: CASSEDRNTDTQYF
J: TRBJ2-1; V: TRBV9; D: .; size: .; DNA: TGTGCCAGCAGCGGTAGCGGCGGGCAGTTCTTC; CDR3: CASSGSGGQFF
J: TRBJ2-7; V: TRBV12-3/TRBV12-4; D: TRBD1; size: .; DNA: TGTGCCAGCACCGGGACAGGATCCTACGAGCAGTACTTC; CDR3: CASTGTGSYEQYF
J: TRBJ2-5; V: TRBV11-2; D: TRBD2; size: .; DNA: TGTGCCAGCAGCTGGGCGGGGGGGCCTGAGACCCAGTACTTC; CDR3: CASSWAGGPETQYF
J: TRBJ2-5; V: TRBV27; D: TRBD1; size: .; DNA: TGTGCCAGCAGTCCAGGGACAGGGTCTTGGGAGACCCAGTACTTC; CDR3: CASSPGTGSWETQYF
J: TRBJ2-3; V: TRBV2; D: TRBD2; size: .; DNA: TGTGCCAGCATAGGACTAGCAACGGATACGCAGTATTTT; CDR3: CASIGLATDTQYF
J: TRBJ2-7; V: TRBV28; D: .; size: once; DNA: TGTGCCAGCAGTGGAGATTACTACGAGCAGTACTTC; CDR3: CASSGDYYEQYF
J: TRBJ1-5; V: TRBV14; D: .; size: .; DNA: TGTGCCAGCAGCCAAGATTGTATGCGGGAGAATCAGCCCCAGCATTTT; CDR3: CASSQDCMRENQPQHF
J: TRBJ1-5; V: TRBV19; D: .; size: .; DNA: TGTGCCAGTAGTATTTCGCAGCGGGTAAATCAGCCCCAGCATTTT; CDR3: CASSISQRVNQPQHF